Shown below are 25 T cell receptor beta chains from a single sample sequenced in a study of post-analysis software for immune sequencing data. No antigen has been identified for these receptors. Built from TCR beta cDNA, the libraries had unique molecular identifiers in them. TCRdb used MiXCR to reprocess the PCR reads, holding one entry per CDR3 protein. The sample includes hundreds of thousands of distinct CDR3 sequences, 59% seen only once; the top ten take approximately 10%. General study results and limits: Controls had lower frequencies than patients of a handful of TRBV segments, which included TRBV5-6, TRBV5-1 and TRBV20-1.

Input material: blood. These receptors all stem from a girl aged 2 to 9 with multiple sclerosis.

The sample holds one count of this clonotype. The V call is TRBV12-3 or TRBV12-4, the J call TRBJ2-1; D unresolved. This CDR3 contains 14 residues. With 6 bases removed from V and 0 bases from J, the gap between germline ends came to 9 bases. CDR3 loop: CASSPHSSYNEQFF. DNA of the CDR3: TGTGCCAGCAGCCCTCATAGCTCCTACAATGAGCAGTTCTTC.

J is TRBJ2-1 and V is TRBV12-3 or TRBV12-4; 11 bases map to TRBD2. This CDR3 spans 16 amino acids. J lost 9 bases, V lost 5 bases, and 12 bases had no gene match. CDR3 residues: CASSPLASGGPVEQFF. The CDR3 nucleotides read TGTGCCAGCAGTCCCCTCGCTAGCGGGGGGCCGGTTGAGCAGTTCTTC.

This clonotype was recorded a few times. This chain connects TRBV20-1 to TRBJ2-7; D perhaps matches TRBD2 (5 bases). The CDR3 consists of 12 residues. CDR1 DFQATT and CDR2 SNEGSKA come from the germline V gene (reference sequence). V lost 4 bases and J 3 bases, leaving 10 bases between the germline ends. CDR3 region: CSAKEANYEQYF. The CDR3 bases are TGCAGTGCTAAGGAGGCGAACTACGAGCAGTACTTC.

The chain employs TRBV20-1 and TRBJ2-5; no firm D call. This CDR3 has 14 residues. V was cut by 1 base and J by 0 bases, with 9 bases left in between. Germline V gene lookup returns CDR1 DFQATT and CDR2 SNEGSKA (reference sequence). The CDR3 DNA follows: TGCAGTGCTAGAGTCTATAGTAACCAAGAGACCCAGTACTTC. This translates into CSARVYSNQETQYF.

This sequence joins TRBV20-1 and TRBJ1-2; D is uncertain. This CDR3 is built from 15 residues. V shed 2 bases and J shed 4 bases, with 17 bases lying between them. Germline V gene lookup returns CDR1 DFQATT and CDR2 SNEGSKA (reference sequence). The CDR3 sequence: CSARNPSPGSYGYTF. As DNA, the CDR3 is TGCAGTGCTAGAAACCCCTCCCCGGGGAGCTATGGCTACACCTTC.

The J gene is TRBJ2-1, the V gene TRBV20-1; tentatively, D is TRBD2 (6 bases). Germline V CDR1 and CDR2: DFQATT, SNEGSKA (reference sequence). V was cut by 5 bases and J by 1 base, with 18 bases left in between. This CDR3 contains 16 residues. The CDR3 loop reads CSAPNIRLGSYNEQFF. The CDR3 DNA reads TGCAGTGCTCCCAACATTAGACTAGGTTCCTACAATGAGCAGTTCTTC.

This clonotype was seen a few times. The chain is built from TRBV4-2 and TRBJ2-3; D is ambiguous. There are 13 residues in the CDR3. Germline CDR1 is LGHNA and CDR2 is YNFKEQ. Trimming removed 4 bases at V and 5 bases at J, with 10 bases between. The CDR3 loop is CASSPVGGDTQYF. CDR3 bases: TGTGCCAGCAGCCCTGTGGGCGGAGATACGCAGTATTTT.

The V and J genes are TRBV5-6 and TRBJ2-3; D not resolved. The CDR3 is 15 amino acids. CDR1 and CDR2 from the germline V gene are SGHDT and YYEEEE. With 4 bases removed from V and 2 bases from J, the gap between germline ends came to 14 bases. CDR3 sequence: CASSLVGRPTDTQYF. In DNA, the CDR3 is TGTGCCAGCAGCCTCGTCGGACGGCCCACAGATACGCAGTATTTT.

J is TRBJ2-1 and V is TRBV6-2 or TRBV6-3; no clear D gene. In germline, CDR1 is MNHEY, CDR2 SVGEGT. Trimming shortened V by 6 bases and J by 0 bases, and 9 bases separated the two germline ends. The CDR3 sequence is 14 residues long. CDR3 protein: CASRLDGSYNEQFF. CDR3 nucleotides: TGTGCCAGCAGACTCGACGGCTCCTACAATGAGCAGTTCTTC.

The V call is TRBV10-3, the J call TRBJ2-5; D remains ambiguous. This CDR3 has 12 residues. V dropped 6 bases and J dropped 11 bases, with 16 bases sitting between them. CDR1 and CDR2 from the germline V gene are ENHRY and SYGVKD. For the CDR3, the DNA is TGTGCCATCAGCCTAGTAGAAAATGAGCAGTACTTC. Residues: CAISLVENEQYF.

This chain joins TRBV3-1 and TRBJ2-1; unclear D gene. The V end was cut by 1 base, the J end by 15 bases, with 10 bases between. CDR3 length equals 11 residues. The germline CDR1 and CDR2 sequences are LGHDT and YNNKEL (reference sequence). For the CDR3, the DNA is TGTGCCAGCAGCCAAGGGATGATAAGGTTCTTC. It encodes CASSQGMIRFF.

Only one count was recorded for this clonotype. One junction end does not reproduce the germline sequence, and a read error may be involved. The gene calls are TRBV12-3 or TRBV12-4 and TRBJ2-7; unclear D gene. The CDR3 contains 13 residues. This CDR3 reads CASSLEGSDEQYF. CDR3 DNA: TGTGCCAGCAGTTTAGAGGGCTCCGACGAGCAGTACTTC.

The V gene is TRBV10-3, the J gene TRBJ2-3; 9 bases are a match to TRBD1. Germline V gene data show CDR1 as ENHRY and CDR2 as SYGVKD. This CDR3 comprises 14 residues. Losses at the gene ends were 10 bases for V and 1 base for J; bases not matched to a gene: 6. CDR3: CATQGQGGTDTQYF. In DNA, the CDR3 is TGTGCCACACAGGGACAGGGAGGCACAGATACGCAGTATTTT.

This clonotype was seen a handful of times. CDR3 bases: TGTGCCAGCAGCGCGAGGGGTTCCTCTGGGGCCAACGTCCTGACTTTC. Protein sequence: CASSARGSSGANVLTF. The chain has TRBV7-2 and TRBJ2-6, with D possibly called TRBD1 or TRBD2 (5 bases each). This CDR3 contains 16 residues. The V gene's germline CDR1 is SGHTA and CDR2 FQGNSA. V shed 5 bases and J shed 0 bases, with 11 bases lying between them.

This sequence joins TRBV7-2 and TRBJ2-5, with D perhaps matching TRBD1 (5 bases). The germline V gene has CDR1 SGHTA and CDR2 FQGNSA. The CDR3 spans 14 residues. The V and J ends lost 7 bases and 2 bases respectively, with 14 bases between them. The CDR3 is CASTRPGFQETQYF. As DNA, the CDR3 is TGTGCCAGCACCCGTCCAGGGTTTCAAGAGACCCAGTACTTC.

The V call is TRBV11-2, the J call TRBJ2-2; D not certain. The germline V gene has CDR1 SGHAT and CDR2 FQNNGV. Between the trimmed V and J ends, which lost 1 base and 5 bases, there was a span of 8 bases. The CDR3 covers 14 residues. The CDR3 DNA follows: TGTGCCAGCAGCTTAGGCCAGCTGACCGGGGAGCTGTTTTTT. Its protein product is CASSLGQLTGELFF.

This clonotype was counted a single time. The rearrangement links TRBV6-6 to TRBJ2-3, with D maybe TRBD2 (7 bases). The CDR3 extends over 11 amino acids. Germline CDR1 MNHNY, CDR2 SVGAGI (reference sequence). V was trimmed by 7 bases and J by 6 bases, leaving 8 bases between them. The CDR3 here is CASTGGDTQYF. For the CDR3, the DNA is TGTGCCAGCACGGGGGGCGATACGCAGTATTTT.

V usage is TRBV29-1 and J usage is TRBJ1-1; D call uncertain. The CDR3 length is 14 residues. Deletions cut 3 bases from V and 2 bases from J, with 13 bases between. Germline V gene sequence: CDR1 SQVTM, CDR2 ANQGSEA. This CDR3 is CSVESITENTEAFF. As DNA, the CDR3 is TGCAGCGTTGAGTCAATTACCGAAAACACTGAAGCTTTCTTT. The variable domain in full, completed from reference TRBV29-1 and TRBJ1-1, reads SAVISQKPSRDICQRGTSLTIQCQVDSQVTMMFWYRQQPGQSLTLIATANQGSEATYESGFVIDKFPISRPNLTFSTLTVSNMSPEDSSIYLCSVESITENTEAFFGQGTRLTVV.

The chain employs TRBV4-3 and TRBJ2-7; weak D call: TRBD1 (5 bases). The J call may be in error: the DNA end matches TRBJ2-5 better. Germline assignment: CDR1 LGHNA and CDR2 YSLEER. The length of the CDR3 is 16 residues. Here the CDR3 reads CASSQEWGWSGETQYF. CDR3 bases: TGCGCCAGCAGCCAAGAATGGGGCTGGTCCGGGGAGACCCAGTACTTC.

This clonotype was seen a handful of times. The rearrangement uses TRBV6-5 and TRBJ1-2; 9 positions agree with TRBD1. Germline lookup yields CDR1 MNHEY and CDR2 SVGAGI. V trimming: 6 bases; J trimming: 8 bases; junction bases outside the gene matches: 7. The CDR3 totals 13 residues. The CDR3 spells CASRGDRARGYTF. The DNA of the CDR3 is TGTGCCAGCAGGGGGGACAGGGCTCGAGGCTACACCTTC.

The V call is TRBV20-1, the J call TRBJ2-7; D ambiguous. The CDR3 contains 12 residues. Germline loops: CDR1 DFQATT, CDR2 SNEGSKA (reference sequence). V lost 1 base and J 3 bases, leaving 7 bases between the germline ends. CDR3 protein: CSARGADYEQYF. The CDR3 coding sequence is TGCAGTGCTAGAGGGGCTGACTACGAGCAGTACTTC.

This clonotype was seen a handful of times. Here the CDR3 reads CASSLEGRVVDTQYF. The CDR3 bases are TGTGCCAGCAGTTTAGAGGGGCGCGTGGTAGATACGCAGTATTTT. V and J are TRBV12-3 or TRBV12-4 and TRBJ2-3, with a weak D call TRBD1 (5 bases). The CDR3 totals 15 residues. The V end was cut by 1 base, the J end by 5 bases, with 13 bases between.

This chain uses TRBV3-1 with TRBJ1-6, with D perhaps TRBD1 (6 bases). Trimming stripped 3 bases from V and 13 bases from J, with 25 bases between. Germline V lookup: CDR1 LGHDT, CDR2 YNNKEL (reference sequence). The CDR3 is made up of 17 amino acids. The CDR3 reads CASSHSSGQPMWAPLHF. CDR3 nucleotide sequence: TGTGCCAGCAGCCACTCCTCCGGACAGCCCATGTGGGCTCCCCTCCACTTT. Full variable domain (outside the CDR3, taken from reference TRBV3-1 and TRBJ1-6): DTAVSQTPKYLVTQMGNDKSIKCEQNLGHDTMYWYKQDSKKFLKIMFSYNNKELIINETVPNRFSPKSPDKAHLNLHINSLELGDSAVYFCASSHSSGQPMWAPLHFGNGTRLTVT.

The J gene is TRBJ2-3, the V gene TRBV29-1, with 8 positions matching TRBD1. Losses at the gene ends were 1 base for V and 5 bases for J; bases not matched to a gene: 14. Germline values: CDR1 SQVTM, CDR2 ANQGSEA. This CDR3 has 17 amino acids. Here the CDR3 reads CSVEGIDQGATGDTQYF. CDR3 in DNA: TGCAGCGTTGAAGGAATTGATCAGGGGGCTACGGGAGATACGCAGTATTTT.

The J gene is TRBJ1-1, the V gene TRBV5-1, with a weak D call TRBD1 (6 bases). This CDR3 comprises 16 residues. Germline V gene sequence: CDR1 SGHRS, CDR2 YFSETQ. Trimming pared 2 bases from V and 1 base from J, leaving 15 bases between. CDR3 coding DNA: TGCGCCAGCAGCTTTGTGGGGGCAGGGGCGAACACTGAAGCTTTCTTT. Residues: CASSFVGAGANTEAFF.